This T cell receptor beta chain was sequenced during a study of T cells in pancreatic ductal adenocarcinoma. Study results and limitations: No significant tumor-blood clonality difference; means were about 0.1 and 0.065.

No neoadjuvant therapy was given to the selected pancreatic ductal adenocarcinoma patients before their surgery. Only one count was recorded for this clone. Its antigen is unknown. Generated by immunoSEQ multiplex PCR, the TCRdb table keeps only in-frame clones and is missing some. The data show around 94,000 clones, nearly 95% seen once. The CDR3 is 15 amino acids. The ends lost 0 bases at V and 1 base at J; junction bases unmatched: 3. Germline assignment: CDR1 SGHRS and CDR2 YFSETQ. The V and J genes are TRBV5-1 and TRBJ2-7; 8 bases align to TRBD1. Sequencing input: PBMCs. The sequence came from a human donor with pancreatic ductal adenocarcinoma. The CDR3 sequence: CASSLGTGPSYEQYF. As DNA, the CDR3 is TGCGCCAGCAGCTTGGGGACAGGGCCTTCCTACGAGCAGTACTTC.